These 19 T cell receptor beta chains were sequenced from one sample in a study of blood T cell repertoires in COVID-19. The data were produced by immunoSEQ multiplex PCR, yet TCRdb's version contains in-frame clones alone and is incomplete. The profile shows roughly 150,000 clones, 82% of them singletons. The sample comprised PBMCs or T cells enriched from blood (not recorded which). The receptors originated from a man in his 60s who had recovered from COVID-19.

This clone was observed a few times. The CDR3 region is CASSPRGTGDLEQYF. The CDR3 region has the DNA TGTGCCAGCTCACCACGGGGGACAGGGGACCTCGAGCAGTACTTC. The chain recombines TRBV18 with TRBJ2-7, with 10 bases lining up with TRBD1. Germline V gene lookup returns CDR1 KGHSH and CDR2 LQKENI. The CDR3 is 15 residues long. V lost 1 base and J lost 6; bases outside the gene matches: 6.

This chain joins TRBV18 and TRBJ2-7; D gene unclear. The CDR3 covers 13 residues. Trimming removed 0 bases from V and 3 bases from J, with 6 bases in between. Germline CDR1 reads KGHSH; CDR2 reads LQKENI. CDR3 bases: TGTGCCAGCTCACCACCCTATGGCTACGAGCAGTACTTC. It encodes CASSPPYGYEQYF.

This clone was detected only a few times. The chain combines TRBV11-2 with TRBJ2-3; 8 nucleotides agree with TRBD2. CDR1 and CDR2 from the germline V gene are SGHAT and FQNNGV. V was pared by 5 bases and J by 1 base, with 8 bases of the junction left unmatched. The CDR3 runs to 16 residues. The CDR3 spells CASSKVVAGRTDTQYF. CDR3 sequence (DNA): TGTGCCAGCAGCAAAGTCGTAGCGGGACGCACAGATACGCAGTATTTT.

The gene calls are TRBV7-3 and TRBJ2-1, with a weak D call TRBD1 (5 bases). This CDR3 comprises 15 residues. Germline V CDR1 and CDR2: SGHTA, FQGTGA. V lost 2 bases to trimming and J lost 5 bases, with 13 bases between them. Here the CDR3 reads CASSLETVGDNEQFF. Here the CDR3 DNA reads TGTGCCAGCAGCTTAGAGACAGTCGGCGACAATGAGCAGTTCTTC.

The rearrangement joins TRBV4-2 to TRBJ1-4, with D unclear. Germline V CDR1 and CDR2: LGHNA, YNFKEQ. The CDR3 spans 15 residues. The V end lost 3 bases, the J end lost 4 bases, and 12 bases lay between the germline ends. DNA of the CDR3: TGTGCCAGCAGCCAGAATCCGGGGAATAATGAAAAACTGTTTTTT. Amino acid sequence: CASSQNPGNNEKLFF.

This sequence joins TRBV3-1 (or the pseudogene TRBV3-2) and TRBJ1-1; 8 nucleotides match TRBD1. The CDR3 has 13 amino acids. The germline gives CDR1 LGHDT, CDR2 YNNKEL (reference sequence). Trimming took 4 bases from V and 12 from J; bases not matched to a gene: 10. The CDR3 region is CASSPTGVPWTFF. Here the CDR3 DNA reads TGTGCCAGCAGCCCGACAGGGGTCCCATGGACTTTCTTT.

The CDR3 loop is CASSLSGSSGVGEQFF. CDR3 bases: TGCGCCAGCAGCTTAAGCGGGTCTTCGGGGGTGGGTGAGCAGTTCTTC. The gene calls are TRBV5-1 and TRBJ2-1, with a tentative D call TRBD2 (6 bases). Germline V gene data show CDR1 as SGHRS and CDR2 as YFSETQ. V gave up 2 bases and J gave up 9 bases, with 21 bases separating them. CDR3 length: 16 amino acids.

The rearrangement joins TRBV9 to TRBJ2-7, with TRBD1 matching over 11 bases. This CDR3 is 15 amino acids long. CDR1 SGDLS and CDR2 YYNGEE come from the germline V gene. Trimming took 2 bases from V and 7 from J; bases not matched to a gene: 8. The CDR3 loop is CASSVGTGGSWEQYF. CDR3 bases: TGTGCCAGCAGCGTTGGGACAGGGGGAAGCTGGGAGCAGTACTTC.

CDR3 loop: CASSDPLAAGTQYF. For the CDR3, the DNA is TGTGCCAGCAGTGATCCCCTAGCGGCCGGGACCCAGTACTTC. V usage is TRBV25-1 and J usage is TRBJ2-5; 7 nucleotides align to TRBD2. The germline CDR1 and CDR2 sequences are MGHDK and SYGVNS. Germline trimming cut 3 bases from V and 7 bases from J; bases unmatched to any gene: 8. CDR3 length: 14 amino acids. Supplemented by reference TRBV25-1 and TRBJ2-5, the full variable domain reads EADIYQTPRYLVIGTGKKITLECSQTMGHDKMYWYQQDPGMELHLIHYSYGVNSTEKGDLSSESTVSRIRTEHFPLTLESARPSHTSQYLCASSDPLAAGTQYFGPGTRLLVL.

This clone was recorded at least ten times. The chain recombines TRBV6-4 with TRBJ1-6; D unclear. Per germline, CDR1 MRHNA and CDR2 SNTAGT. The CDR3 runs to 11 residues. V was pared by 7 bases and J by 14 bases, with 12 bases between. Here the CDR3 DNA reads TGTGCCAGCACTGCGGCTTCGTCCCTCCACTTT. It codes for CASTAASSLHF.

The chain carries TRBV29-1 and TRBJ1-3; D is possibly TRBD1 (5 bases). The CDR3 consists of 15 residues. The V gene's germline CDR1 is SQVTM and CDR2 ANQGSEA. V lost 1 base to trimming and J lost 2 bases, with 12 bases between them. The CDR3 region is CSVEGSAGPGNTIYF. The CDR3 region has the DNA TGCAGCGTTGAAGGGTCGGCAGGGCCTGGAAACACCATATATTTT. The full variable domain, with the rest looked up from reference TRBV29-1 and TRBJ1-3, is SAVISQKPSRDICQRGTSLTIQCQVDSQVTMMFWYRQQPGQSLTLIATANQGSEATYESGFVIDKFPISRPNLTFSTLTVSNMSPEDSSIYLCSVEGSAGPGNTIYFGEGSWLTVV.

V and J are TRBV28 and TRBJ2-3; possible D gene TRBD1, 5 bases. V lost 2 bases to trimming and J lost 4 bases, with 10 bases between them. Germline V lookup: CDR1 MDHEN, CDR2 SYDVKM. The CDR3 is made up of 14 amino acids. In DNA, the CDR3 is TGTGCCAGCAGTTTAAAGGGGTGGGCAGATACGCAGTATTTT. Translated: CASSLKGWADTQYF.

This clone was detected a few times. Here the CDR3 reads CASSPRPGGGNEQYF. CDR3 coding DNA: TGTGCCAGCAGCCCTCGCCCGGGGGGGGGAAACGAGCAGTACTTC. The chain is built from TRBV3-1 (or the pseudogene TRBV3-2) and TRBJ2-7; 8 positions agree with TRBD2. With V trimmed by 4 bases and J by 5 bases, 10 bases remained unmatched. The CDR3 length is 15 residues. CDR1 is LGHDT and CDR2 is YNNKEL in the germline V gene (reference sequence).

The chain employs TRBV28 and TRBJ1-2, with D possibly TRBD1 on 6 matching bases. The germline V gene encodes CDR1 MDHEN and CDR2 SYDVKM. V lost 9 bases and J 4 bases, leaving 15 bases between the germline ends. The CDR3 totals 13 residues. CDR3 region: CASRWGGPYGYTF. CDR3 nucleotide sequence: TGTGCCAGTAGGTGGGGGGGCCCCTATGGCTACACCTTC.

The chain employs TRBV27 and TRBJ2-1, with TRBD2 as a possible D gene (5 bases). CDR1 and CDR2 (germline): MNHEY, SMNVEV (reference sequence). Trimming cost V 3 bases and J 0 bases, with 27 bases left between them. The CDR3 runs to 21 residues. CDR3 bases: TGTGCCAGCAGTTTTATTTCGCCGGCGGGCCCGTACCTTAGCTCCTACAATGAGCAGTTCTTC. It yields the protein CASSFISPAGPYLSSYNEQFF.

The chain has TRBV27 and TRBJ1-1, with D possibly matching TRBD1 (5 bases). The germline gives CDR1 MNHEY, CDR2 SMNVEV (reference sequence). V lost 5 bases to trimming and J lost 1 base, with 14 bases between them. The CDR3 is made up of 15 amino acids. The CDR3 nucleotides are TGTGCCAGCAGTGCATCCAGGGCACCGAACACTGAAGCTTTCTTT. It is translated as CASSASRAPNTEAFF.

The chain couples TRBV28 to TRBJ1-4; D not certain. V lost 5 bases and J 6 bases, leaving 13 bases between the germline ends. This CDR3 is 14 amino acids long. CDR1 and CDR2 (germline): MDHEN, SYDVKM. CDR3 residues: CASSLREGHEKLFF. The CDR3 DNA follows: TGTGCCAGCAGTCTCCGCGAGGGTCATGAAAAACTGTTTTTT.

This chain links TRBV18 with TRBJ2-7, with TRBD1 matching 8 bases. This CDR3 region has 15 residues. Germline V gives CDR1 KGHSH, CDR2 LQKENI. The ends lost 2 bases at V and 0 bases at J; junction bases unmatched: 3. DNA of the CDR3: TGTGCCAGCTCACCAGCACAGGGGGGCTCCTACGAGCAGTACTTC. Protein: CASSPAQGGSYEQYF.

The genes are TRBV19 and TRBJ2-3, with D perhaps matching TRBD1 (5 bases). Trimming removed 7 bases at V and 2 bases at J, with 13 bases between. The germline gives CDR1 LNHDA, CDR2 SQIVND (reference sequence). The CDR3 spans 14 residues. CDR3 coding DNA: TGTGCCAGTAATCTAGGGGTATCCACAGATACGCAGTATTTT. Residues: CASNLGVSTDTQYF.